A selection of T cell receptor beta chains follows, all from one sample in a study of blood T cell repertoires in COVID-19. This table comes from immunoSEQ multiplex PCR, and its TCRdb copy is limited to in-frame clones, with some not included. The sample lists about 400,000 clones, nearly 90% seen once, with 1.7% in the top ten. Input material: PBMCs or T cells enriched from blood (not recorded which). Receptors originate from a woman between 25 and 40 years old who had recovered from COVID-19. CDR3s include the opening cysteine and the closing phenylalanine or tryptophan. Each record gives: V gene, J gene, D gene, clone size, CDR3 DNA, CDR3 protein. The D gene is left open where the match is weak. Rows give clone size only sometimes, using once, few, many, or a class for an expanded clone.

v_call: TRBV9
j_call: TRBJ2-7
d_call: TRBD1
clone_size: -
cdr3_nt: TGTGCCAGCAGCGACCGACAGGGGGCTTCCAACGAGCAGTACTTC
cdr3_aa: CASSDRQGASNEQYF

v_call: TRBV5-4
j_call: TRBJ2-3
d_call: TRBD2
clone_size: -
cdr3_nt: TGTGCCAGCAGCTTGTGGGCGGGAGTGGTAGATACGCAGTATTTT
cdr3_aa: CASSLWAGVVDTQYF

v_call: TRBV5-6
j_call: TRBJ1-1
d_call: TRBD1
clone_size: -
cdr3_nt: TGTGCCAGCAGCTGGCGAACAGGGGTGGGGACTGAAGCTTTCTTT
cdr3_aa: CASSWRTGVGTEAFF

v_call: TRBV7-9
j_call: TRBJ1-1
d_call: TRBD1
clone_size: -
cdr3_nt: TGTGCCAGCAGCTTAGCGGGACAGTATGCCCAATTTGAAGCTTTCTTT
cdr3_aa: CASSLAGQYAQFEAFF

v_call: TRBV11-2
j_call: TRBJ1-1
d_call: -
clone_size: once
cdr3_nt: TGTGCCAGCAGCCTTCGGGAATCAAACACTGAAGCTTTCTTT
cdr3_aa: CASSLRESNTEAFF

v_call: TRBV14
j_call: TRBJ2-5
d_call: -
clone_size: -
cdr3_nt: TGTGCCAGCAGCCAGTTTCGAGGGTTGTGGGGGACCCAGTACTTC
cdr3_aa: CASSQFRGLWGTQYF

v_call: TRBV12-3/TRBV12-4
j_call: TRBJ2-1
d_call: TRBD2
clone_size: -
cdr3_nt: TGTGCCAGCAGTCCCGGCGAGCGGGAGCGGTTCTTC
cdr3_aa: CASSPGERERFF

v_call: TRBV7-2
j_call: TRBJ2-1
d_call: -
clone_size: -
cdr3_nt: TGTGCCAGCAGTACTATGGCGGGGTCAATTGGCTCCTACAATGAGCAGTTCTTC
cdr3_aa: CASSTMAGSIGSYNEQFF

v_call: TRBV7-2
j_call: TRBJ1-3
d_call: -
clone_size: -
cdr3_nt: TGTGCCAGCAGCTTTGACAGGCCCTCAACTGGAAACACCATATATTTT
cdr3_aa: CASSFDRPSTGNTIYF

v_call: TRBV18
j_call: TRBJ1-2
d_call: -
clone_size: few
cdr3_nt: TGTGCCAGCTCTCCGGACAGCATTAACTATGGCTACACCTTC
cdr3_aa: CASSPDSINYGYTF

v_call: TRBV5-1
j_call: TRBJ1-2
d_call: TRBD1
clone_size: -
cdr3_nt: TGCGCCAGCAGCTTGGGACAGGGCAACTATGGCTACACCTTC
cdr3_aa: CASSLGQGNYGYTF

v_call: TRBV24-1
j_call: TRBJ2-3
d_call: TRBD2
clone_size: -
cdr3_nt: TGTGCCACCAGTGATTCCTCGACTAGCGGAGGACTCACAGATACGCAGTATTTT
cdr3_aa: CATSDSSTSGGLTDTQYF

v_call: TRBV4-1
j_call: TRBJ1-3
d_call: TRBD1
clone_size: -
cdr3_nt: TGCGCCAGCAGCCCGACAGGGGTGATGGTAGGAGGAAACACCATATATTTT
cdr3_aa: CASSPTGVMVGGNTIYF

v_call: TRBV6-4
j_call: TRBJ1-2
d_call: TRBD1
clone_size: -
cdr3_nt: TGTGCCAGCAGACCGGGACAGGGGAACTATGGCTACACCTTC
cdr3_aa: CASRPGQGNYGYTF

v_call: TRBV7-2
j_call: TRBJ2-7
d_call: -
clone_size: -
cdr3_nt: TGTGCCAGCAGCTTAGCGTATAGCGGCTACGAGCAGTACTTC
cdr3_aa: CASSLAYSGYEQYF

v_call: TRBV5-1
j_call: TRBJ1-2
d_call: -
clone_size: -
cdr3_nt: TGCGCCAGCAGCTTGTACAAGAACTATGGCTACACCTTC
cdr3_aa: CASSLYKNYGYTF

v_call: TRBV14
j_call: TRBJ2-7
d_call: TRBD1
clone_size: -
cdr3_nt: TGTGCCAGCAGCCTCCGGACAGGGTGGGGCGAGCAGTACTTC
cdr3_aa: CASSLRTGWGEQYF

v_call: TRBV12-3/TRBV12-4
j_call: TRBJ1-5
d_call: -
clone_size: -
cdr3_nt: TGTGCCACTACAGCCTCCGGCAATCAGCCCCAGCATTTT
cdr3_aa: CATTASGNQPQHF

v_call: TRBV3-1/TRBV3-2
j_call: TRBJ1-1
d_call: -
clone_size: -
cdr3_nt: TGTGCCAGCAGCATCAGGGGCGGCACTGAAGCTTTCTTT
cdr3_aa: CASSIRGGTEAFF

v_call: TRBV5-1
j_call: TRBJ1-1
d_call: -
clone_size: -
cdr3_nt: TGCGCCAGCACAAAAACAGGGCTGGGGTTGTCTACTGAAGCTTTCTTT
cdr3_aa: CASTKTGLGLSTEAFF

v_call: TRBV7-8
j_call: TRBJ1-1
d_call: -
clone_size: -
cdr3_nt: TGTGCCAGCAGCTTAGAGGACAGAAACACTGAAGCTTTCTTT
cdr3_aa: CASSLEDRNTEAFF

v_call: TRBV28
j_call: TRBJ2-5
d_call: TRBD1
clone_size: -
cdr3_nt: TGTGCCAGCAGTCCAAATCACCGGGACAGGCACCAAGAGACCCAGTACTTC
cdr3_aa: CASSPNHRDRHQETQYF

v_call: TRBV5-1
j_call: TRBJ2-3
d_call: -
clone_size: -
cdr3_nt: TGCGCCAGCAGCCGAACCATAGCGGCTGGCACAGATACGCAGTATTTT
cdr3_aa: CASSRTIAAGTDTQYF

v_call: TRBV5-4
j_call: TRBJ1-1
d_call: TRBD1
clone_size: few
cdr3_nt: TGTGCCAGCAGCTTGTATACTCGACAGGGCACCCTGGGGTCGATCTTT
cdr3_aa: CASSLYTRQGTLGSIF

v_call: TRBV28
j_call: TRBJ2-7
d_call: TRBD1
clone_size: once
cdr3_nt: TGTGCCAGCAGTACCGGGACAGGCAGCTCCTACGAGCAGTACTTC
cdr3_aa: CASSTGTGSSYEQYF

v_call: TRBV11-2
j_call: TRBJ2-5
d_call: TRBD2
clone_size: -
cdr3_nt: TGTGCCAGCAGCTTAGATTGGGCTAGCGGGGGGGCCTGGGTACGGGAGACCCAGTACTTC
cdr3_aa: CASSLDWASGGAWVRETQYF

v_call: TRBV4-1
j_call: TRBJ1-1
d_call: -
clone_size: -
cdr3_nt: TGCGCCAGCAGCCATCCCCCGGGACAACGGAACACTGAAGCTTTCTTT
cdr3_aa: CASSHPPGQRNTEAFF

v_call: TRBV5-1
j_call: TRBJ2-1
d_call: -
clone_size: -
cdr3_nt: TGCGCCAGCGGGGAGGACGGATACGGCGACAATGAGCAGTTCTTC
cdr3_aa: CASGEDGYGDNEQFF

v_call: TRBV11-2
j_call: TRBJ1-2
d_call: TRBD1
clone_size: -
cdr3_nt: TGTGCCAGCAGCTCCGGGACAGGGGGCTGGCTTACTAACTATGGCTACACCTTC
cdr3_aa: CASSSGTGGWLTNYGYTF